The T cell receptor (beta chain) under discussion was sequenced for a study of blood T cell repertoires in COVID-19. Study as a whole: The study drew acute and convalescent COVID-19 samples from the United States, Italy and Spain. The cDNA or gDNA used as material had been derived from T cells, B-cell-depleted T cells, or PBMCs.

Original handling: Nucleated cell counts were estimated from reference gene primer amplification. Profiled with immunoSEQ multiplex PCR; TCRdb holds only in-frame clones, not every one. V, J and clone size are those of that table, while D and trimming were read from the DNA. The data contain 200,000 to 250,000 clones, approximately 88% of them singletons. Germline CDR1 reads SGHRS; CDR2 reads YFSETQ. The germline V and J ends were trimmed by 0 bases and 4 bases, with 10 bases remaining between them. The CDR3 sequence is 14 residues long. This receptor was obtained from a man aged 60 to 75 who had recovered from COVID-19. The chain has TRBV5-1 and TRBJ2-5; tentatively, D is TRBD1 (5 bases). Sequencing input: peripheral blood. DNA of the CDR3: TGCGCCAGCAGCTTGGAAGGGCAGGGAGAGACCCAGTACTTC. Translation gives CASSLEGQGETQYF.